Listed below are T cell receptor beta chains from one sample, sequenced in a study of blood T cell repertoires in COVID-19. Profiled with immunoSEQ multiplex PCR; TCRdb holds only in-frame clones, not every one. The sample carries around 250,000 clones, 86% recorded once. Source material: peripheral blood. The receptors here all came from a man aged 55 to 70 with acute or convalescent COVID-19. The CDR3 runs from the conserved cysteine through the conserved F or W. D genes are given only for firm matches. Size is stated for part of the rows, as once, few or many counts, or as a class when the clone is expanded.

CASSLSSGSSTDTQYF,TGTGCCAGCAGCTTATCGAGCGGGAGTAGCACAGATACGCAGTATTTT,TRBV7-8,NA,TRBJ2-3,TRBD2
CASSPSGISYNEQFF,TGTGCCAGTAGTCCTAGCGGGATCTCCTACAATGAGCAGTTCTTC,TRBV19,NA,TRBJ2-1,TRBD2
CASSSQGGAFF,TGTGCCAGCAGCTCGCAGGGGGGAGCTTTCTTT,TRBV11-2,NA,TRBJ1-1,TRBD1
CASSELGAFF,TGTGCCAGCAGTGAACTCGGAGCTTTCTTT,TRBV2,NA,TRBJ1-1,NA
CASSVNSGSTTDTQYF,TGTGCCAGCAGCGTAAACAGCGGGAGTACGACAGATACGCAGTATTTT,TRBV9,once,TRBJ2-3,TRBD2
CASSLRRGWDSEQYF,TGTGCCAGCAGCCTCCGAAGGGGTTGGGACTCCGAGCAGTACTTC,TRBV7-3,NA,TRBJ2-7,NA
CASSFGLAGNEQFF,TGTGCCAGCAGCTTTGGGTTAGCGGGTAATGAGCAGTTCTTC,TRBV5-6,NA,TRBJ2-1,TRBD2
CASSQESGGFDEQFF,TGCGCCAGCAGCCAAGAATCGGGAGGGTTCGATGAGCAGTTCTTC,TRBV4-3,NA,TRBJ2-1,TRBD2
CSVKGRGSGNTIYF,TGCAGCGTTAAGGGCAGGGGATCTGGAAACACCATATATTTT,TRBV29-1,NA,TRBJ1-3,NA
CASSQRIGYEQYF,TGTGCCAGCAGCCAACGGATCGGGTACGAGCAGTACTTC,TRBV3-1/TRBV3-2,once,TRBJ2-7,NA
CASSAPLAGGSEQFF,TGTGCCAGCTCAGCCCCACTAGCGGGAGGGTCCGAGCAGTTCTTC,TRBV18,NA,TRBJ2-1,TRBD2
CASSPETGANYNEQFF,TGTGCCAGCTCACCAGAGACAGGGGCGAACTACAATGAGCAGTTCTTC,TRBV18,NA,TRBJ2-1,TRBD1
CASGPDSPLHF,TGCGCCAGCGGGCCAGATTCACCCCTCCACTTT,TRBV5-1,NA,TRBJ1-6,NA
CAWSVGREGGYGYTF,TGTGCCTGGAGTGTCGGCAGGGAAGGGGGCTATGGCTACACCTTC,TRBV30,NA,TRBJ1-2,NA
CASSVEVSSPLHF,TGTGCCAGCAGCGTGGAGGTTAGTTCACCCCTCCACTTT,TRBV9,NA,TRBJ1-6,NA
CASRPAGSYEQYF,TGTGCCAGCAGACCCGCGGGGTCCTACGAGCAGTACTTC,TRBV11-2,NA,TRBJ2-7,NA
CAISEVVLSEGNTEAFF,TGTGCCATCAGTGAGGTAGTATTGAGCGAAGGGAACACTGAAGCTTTCTTT,TRBV10-3,NA,TRBJ1-1,NA
CASSPYSSGGNEQYF,TGTGCCAGCAGTCCTTATAGTAGCGGGGGAAACGAGCAGTACTTC,TRBV6-5,NA,TRBJ2-7,TRBD2
CSADWTSTDTQYF,TGCAGCGCGGATTGGACAAGCACAGATACGCAGTATTTT,TRBV29-1,NA,TRBJ2-3,NA
CASSLGTRSENIQYF,TGTGCCAGCAGCTTAGGAACTCGGAGTGAAAACATTCAGTACTTC,TRBV7-8,NA,TRBJ2-4,NA
CAWSADRGSNQPQHF,TGTGCCTGGAGCGCCGACAGGGGAAGCAATCAGCCCCAGCATTTT,TRBV30,NA,TRBJ1-5,TRBD1
CASSLGGEDEQFF,TGCGCCAGCAGCTTGGGCGGGGAAGATGAGCAGTTCTTC,TRBV5-1,NA,TRBJ2-1,NA
CASRIYPGQGDYTF,TGTGCCAGTAGGATTTACCCGGGACAGGGCGACTACACCTTC,TRBV19,NA,TRBJ1-2,TRBD1
CASSSPGRGADTQYF,TGTGCCAGCAGTTCGCCAGGTCGGGGTGCAGATACGCAGTATTTT,TRBV28,NA,TRBJ2-3,NA
CASTVQGVAIHEQFF,TGTGCCAGCACGGTACAGGGGGTGGCTATCCATGAGCAGTTCTTC,TRBV7-9,NA,TRBJ2-1,TRBD1
CASSPVDRGHTGELFF,TGCGCCAGCAGCCCGGTGGACAGGGGGCACACCGGGGAGCTGTTTTTT,TRBV5-1,NA,TRBJ2-2,TRBD1
CASVGGLQNTEAFF,TGTGCCAGCGTGGGGGGGCTGCAGAACACTGAAGCTTTCTTT,TRBV9,once,TRBJ1-1,NA
CASNRGQQETQYF,TGTGCCAGCAATAGAGGACAGCAAGAGACCCAGTACTTC,TRBV12-3/TRBV12-4,NA,TRBJ2-5,NA
CASSQDGASNNEQYF,TGCGCCAGCAGCCAAGATGGGGCTAGTAACAACGAGCAGTACTTC,TRBV4-1,NA,TRBJ2-7,NA
CASSLSLIRGAGEKTQYF,TGTGCCAGCAGTTTATCCCTTATTCGGGGAGCGGGGGAAAAGACCCAGTACTTC,TRBV28,NA,TRBJ2-5,TRBD2
CSGRQGDYGYTF,TGCAGCGGGCGACAGGGTGACTATGGCTACACCTTC,TRBV29-1,NA,TRBJ1-2,TRBD1
CASSLDLANNEQFF,TGTGCCAGCAGCTTGGATTTAGCGAACAATGAGCAGTTCTTC,TRBV11-2,NA,TRBJ2-1,NA
CASSLGASGISNEKLFF,TGTGCCAGCAGTTTAGGGGCTAGTGGAATTTCGAATGAAAAACTGTTTTTT,TRBV28,few,TRBJ1-4,NA
CATSDWGGNQPQHF,TGTGCCACCAGTGATTGGGGGGGCAACCAGCCCCAGCATTTT,TRBV24-1,NA,TRBJ1-5,NA
CASSYSGRGGTYEQYF,TGTGCCAGCAGTTACTCGGGAAGAGGGGGCACCTACGAGCAGTACTTC,TRBV6-5,NA,TRBJ2-7,TRBD1
CASSESGSLVIQYF,TGTGCCAGCAGTGAATCCGGGAGTCTAGTCATTCAGTACTTC,TRBV2,NA,TRBJ2-4,NA
CASSVLYEGTNQPQHF,TGTGCCAGTAGTGTTCTATATGAGGGCACAAATCAGCCCCAGCATTTT,TRBV19,NA,TRBJ1-5,NA
CASSSKREWSNEQFF,TGTGCCAGCAGCTCCAAGAGGGAGTGGTCGAATGAGCAGTTCTTC,TRBV13,NA,TRBJ2-1,NA
CASRNLGVNTGELFF,TGTGCCAGCAGAAACCTAGGCGTCAACACCGGGGAGCTGTTTTTT,TRBV27,NA,TRBJ2-2,NA
CASSVEGQGVGLRGYTF,TGTGCCAGCAGCGTAGAAGGACAGGGGGTGGGCTTGAGGGGCTACACCTTC,TRBV9,once,TRBJ1-2,TRBD1
CASSPPSRDYGYTF,TGTGCCAGCTCACCACCTTCCAGGGACTATGGCTACACCTTC,TRBV18,NA,TRBJ1-2,NA
CASSRGVGAYEQYF,TGTGCCAGCAGCAGAGGGGTGGGAGCCTACGAGCAGTACTTC,TRBV7-8,once,TRBJ2-7,NA
CASSLGGISYEQYF,TGTGCCAGCAGTTTGGGAGGGATCTCCTACGAGCAGTACTTC,TRBV27,few,TRBJ2-7,TRBD2
CASIQGGMGEQFF,TGTGCCAGCATCCAGGGAGGTATGGGTGAGCAGTTCTTC,TRBV27,NA,TRBJ2-1,NA
CTSSQPPRFWYEQYF,TGCACCAGCAGCCAACCCCCGCGCTTCTGGTACGAGCAGTACTTC,TRBV1,NA,TRBJ2-7,NA
CASSTGLAGYQETQYF,TGTGCCAGTAGTACAGGACTAGCGGGGTACCAAGAGACCCAGTACTTC,TRBV19,NA,TRBJ2-5,TRBD2
CASSPDSSGANVLTF,TGTGCCAGCAGCCCCGACAGCTCTGGGGCCAACGTCCTGACTTTC,TRBV3-1/TRBV3-2,NA,TRBJ2-6,NA
CASTRRDNTEAFF,TGTGCCAGCACCCGCCGGGATAACACTGAAGCTTTCTTT,TRBV27,NA,TRBJ1-1,NA
CASSLDCSTLVKNIQYF,TGTGCCAGCAGCCTAGACTGCTCCACTTTGGTCAAAAACATTCAGTACTTC,TRBV3-1/TRBV3-2,NA,TRBJ2-4,NA
CASSLSRGAIGNTIYF,TGTGCCAGCAGTTTATCCCGGGGGGCAATTGGAAACACCATATATTTT,TRBV27,NA,TRBJ1-3,NA
CASSQEIQGSNTEAFF,TGCGCCAGCAGCCAAGAGATACAGGGATCGAACACTGAAGCTTTCTTT,TRBV4-3,NA,TRBJ1-1,NA
CASSPGATEAFF,TGTGCCAGCTCACCAGGGGCCACTGAAGCTTTCTTT,TRBV18,once,TRBJ1-1,NA
CASSAGTGDYEQYF,TGCGCCAGCAGCGCGGGGACAGGAGACTACGAGCAGTACTTC,TRBV5-1,NA,TRBJ2-7,TRBD1
CASSLRGHRTDTQYF,TGTGCCAGCAGTCTCAGGGGGCATCGAACAGATACGCAGTATTTT,TRBV7-2,NA,TRBJ2-3,TRBD1
CATSDPTSGPSYEQYF,TGTGCCACCAGTGATCCGACTAGCGGGCCCTCCTACGAGCAGTACTTC,TRBV24-1,NA,TRBJ2-7,TRBD2
CASSQGSLAVTDTQYF,TGTGCCAGCAGCCAAGGGTCGCTAGCGGTAACAGATACGCAGTATTTT,TRBV3-1/TRBV3-2,NA,TRBJ2-3,TRBD2
CSVGAGNQPQHF,TGCAGCGTTGGTGCAGGCAATCAGCCCCAGCATTTT,TRBV29-1,NA,TRBJ1-5,NA
CASSDRTGGSYEQYF,TGTGCCAGCAGTGACAGGACAGGGGGGTCCTACGAGCAGTACTTC,TRBV6-2/TRBV6-3,NA,TRBJ2-7,TRBD1
CASRTTGNYGYTF,TGTGCCAGCAGGACGACTGGTAACTATGGCTACACCTTC,TRBV6-5,NA,TRBJ1-2,NA
CASSPRDRTYEQYF,TGTGCCAGCAGCCCCCGGGACAGGACCTACGAGCAGTACTTC,TRBV13,NA,TRBJ2-7,TRBD1